This TCR beta chain was sequenced during a study of T cell responses to AZD1222 COVID-19 vaccine. Overall study results and limits: Nearly half of the spike-specific TCRs reportedly recognize variant regions that carry no mutations. Seropositive at baseline were only 5 or 6 AZD1222 recipients. Spike-wide vaccine-associated CD4 TCRs dominated at 160-218 and 743-854.

TCRdb keeps only in-frame clones here, not all; method: immunoSEQ multiplex PCR. The sample records under 150,000 clones, around 88% being singletons. Trimming took off 3 bases at V and 5 bases at J, with 7 bases between the two ends. Germline V gene data show CDR1 as LGHDT and CDR2 as YNNKEL (reference sequence). CDR3 length: 12 residues. This clone was recorded only once. As yet, its antigen is unknown. The sequencing used peripheral blood, collected on day 0 of AZD1222 vaccination. The source of this sequence is an adult in good health. The chain uses TRBV3-1 (or the pseudogene TRBV3-2) and TRBJ1-2; tentatively, D is TRBD1 (6 bases). The CDR3 bases are TGTGCCAGCAGCCAGACAGGTTATGGCTACACCTTC. Translating it yields CASSQTGYGYTF.